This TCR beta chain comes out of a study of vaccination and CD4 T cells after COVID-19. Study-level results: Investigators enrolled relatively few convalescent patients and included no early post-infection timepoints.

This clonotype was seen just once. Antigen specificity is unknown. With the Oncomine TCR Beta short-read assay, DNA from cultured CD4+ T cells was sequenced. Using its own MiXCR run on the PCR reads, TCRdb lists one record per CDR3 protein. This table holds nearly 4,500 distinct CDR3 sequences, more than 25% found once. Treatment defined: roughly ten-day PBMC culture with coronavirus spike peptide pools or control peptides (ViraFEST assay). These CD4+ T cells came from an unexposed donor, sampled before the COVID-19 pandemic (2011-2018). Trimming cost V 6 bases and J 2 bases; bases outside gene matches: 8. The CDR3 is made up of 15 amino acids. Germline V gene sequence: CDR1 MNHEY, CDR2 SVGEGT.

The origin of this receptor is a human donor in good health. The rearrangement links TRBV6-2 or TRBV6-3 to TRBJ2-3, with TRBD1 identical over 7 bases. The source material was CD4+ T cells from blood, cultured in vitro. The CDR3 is CASSTPDRATDTQYF. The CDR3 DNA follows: TGTGCCAGCAGCACCCCCGACAGGGCCACAGATACGCAGTATTTT.